Each of the 29 T cell receptor beta chains below was sequenced from the same sample in a study of neurological immune-mediated disorders. Via MiXCR, TCRdb re-called the 5' RACE reads, giving one row per CDR3 protein. The sample consists of about 57,000 distinct CDR3 sequences, about 12% of them appearing once. Sequenced: PBMCs. The receptors derive from a woman in her sixties or seventies with HTLV-1-associated myelopathy (HAM/TSP).

The chain has TRBV5-6 and TRBJ2-1; D gene ambiguous. The CDR3 sequence is 13 residues long. Germline V gene sequence: CDR1 SGHDT, CDR2 YYEEEE. Deletions cut 1 base from V and 9 bases from J, with 11 bases between. The CDR3 DNA reads TGTGCCAGCAGCTTGTTCTGGGAAGTTGAGCAGTTCTTC. Protein sequence: CASSLFWEVEQFF. The variable domain in full, completed from reference TRBV5-6 and TRBJ2-1, reads DAGVTQSPTHLIKTRGQQVTLRCSPKSGHDTVSWYQQALGQGPQFIFQYYEEEERQRGNFPDRFSGHQFPNYSSELNVNALLLGDSALYLCASSLFWEVEQFFGPGTRLTVL.

This clonotype came up once. This CDR3 fails to terminate in the conserved phenylalanine or tryptophan, so it likely reflects a read error. The chain is built from TRBV18 and TRBJ2-1; D is unclear. The CDR3 consists of 15 residues. V was pared by 8 bases and J by 0 bases, with 14 bases between. The germline V gene encodes CDR1 KGHSH and CDR2 LQKENI. The CDR3 sequence: CASTRAKISYNEQFL. The CDR3 coding sequence is TGTGCCAGCACCCGAGCGAAAATCTCCTACAATGAGCAGTTCCTC.

This clonotype was counted at least ten times. This chain joins TRBV5-1 and TRBJ2-4; possibly TRBD1 or TRBD2 for D (5 bases each). This CDR3 is built from 16 residues. Germline values: CDR1 SGHRS, CDR2 YFSETQ. V gave up 3 bases and J gave up 0 bases, with 13 bases separating them. The CDR3 is CASSSGDLLAKNIQYF. The CDR3 bases are TGCGCCAGCAGCTCCGGGGACCTGTTAGCCAAAAACATTCAGTACTTC.

This clonotype came up many times. The rearrangement uses TRBV10-3 and TRBJ2-7; 12 positions agree with TRBD2. V was clipped by 9 bases and J by 6 bases; unmatched bases: 3. Germline-derived CDR1 and CDR2 are ENHRY and SYGVKD. The CDR3 loop spans 12 amino acids. CDR3 sequence reads: CAIWGLAGEQYF. The CDR3 DNA reads TGTGCCATTTGGGGACTAGCGGGCGAGCAGTACTTC.

This clonotype showed up many times. The chain uses TRBV5-1 and TRBJ2-1; 11 bases align to TRBD2. The V segment lost 0 bases and the J segment 8 bases; nucleotides outside the gene matches: 1. The CDR3 contains 14 residues. CDR1 is SGHRS and CDR2 is YFSETQ in the germline V gene. CDR3 in amino acids: CASSLGGLADEQFF. CDR3 bases: TGCGCCAGCAGCTTGGGGGGACTAGCGGATGAGCAGTTCTTC.

Many counts were recorded for this clonotype. This chain's CDR3 is CASSEGIANYGYTF. The CDR3 DNA sequence: TGCGCCAGCAGCGAAGGCATAGCTAACTATGGCTACACCTTC. The genes are TRBV5-1 and TRBJ1-2; D unclear. Per germline, CDR1 SGHRS and CDR2 YFSETQ. The CDR3 length is 14 residues. Deletions cut 4 bases from V and 0 bases from J, with 10 bases between.

This clonotype was seen many times. V usage is TRBV7-8 and J usage is TRBJ2-3; D is ambiguous. The V gene's germline CDR1 is SGHVS and CDR2 FQNEAQ. This CDR3 spans 11 amino acids. V was trimmed by 1 base and J by 6 bases, leaving 2 bases between them. The CDR3 DNA sequence: TGTGCCAGCAGCTTAGACGATACGCAGTATTTT. This gives the protein CASSLDDTQYF. Filled out from reference TRBV7-8 and TRBJ2-3, the complete variable domain reads GAGVSQSPRYKVAKRGQDVALRCDPISGHVSLFWYQQALGQGPEFLTYFQNEAQLDKSGLPSDRFFAERPEGSVSTLKIQRTQQEDSAVYLCASSLDDTQYFGPGTRLTVL.

Ten or more counts support this clonotype. The V gene is TRBV20-1, the J gene TRBJ1-3; D gene uncertain. CDR3 length equals 13 residues. Deletions cut 5 bases from V and 1 base from J, with 9 bases between. Per the germline V gene, CDR1 is DFQATT and CDR2 is SNEGSKA (reference sequence). CDR3: CSALTVSGNTIYF. In DNA form, the CDR3 reads TGCAGTGCTTTAACAGTATCTGGAAACACCATATATTTT.

The rearrangement uses TRBV5-1 and TRBJ2-7; 7 positions agree with TRBD1. CDR3 size: 15 residues. J gave up 3 bases and V 0 bases, and 6 bases lay outside the gene matches. Germline CDR1 SGHRS, CDR2 YFSETQ. CDR3 DNA sequence: TGCGCCAGCAGCTTGGAAGGACAGGTCCACTACGAGCAGTACTTC. Translating it yields CASSLEGQVHYEQYF.

In this sample, this clonotype turned up once. A read error may explain this, as a much larger clone is one base away. The rearrangement joins TRBV9 to TRBJ2-1, with D perhaps TRBD2 (6 bases). The CDR3 extends over 12 amino acids. In germline, CDR1 is SGDLS, CDR2 YYNGEE. V dropped 4 bases and J dropped 12 bases, with 14 bases sitting between them. CDR3 nucleotides: TGTGCCAGCAGCTCCGTACTAGCAGGGCAGTTCTTC. Its translation: CASSSVLAGQFF.

This clonotype was found many times. The gene calls are TRBV9 and TRBJ2-2; D is unresolved. The CDR3 extends over 15 amino acids. The V end was cut by 2 bases, the J end by 1 base, with 9 bases between. CDR1 is SGDLS and CDR2 is YYNGEE in the germline V gene. The CDR3, as DNA: TGTGCCAGCAGCGTGGGATCCTTGAACACCGGGGAGCTGTTTTTT. Its translation: CASSVGSLNTGELFF.

This clonotype has at least ten counts. CDR3 in DNA: TGTGCCAGCAGCCCAGAGGGCAATGAGCAGTTCTTC. This encodes CASSPEGNEQFF. The chain couples TRBV7-3 to TRBJ2-1, with D maybe TRBD2 (5 bases). Trimming removed 5 bases at V and 6 bases at J, with 8 bases between. The CDR3 runs to 12 residues. Germline V gives CDR1 SGHTA, CDR2 FQGTGA.

At least ten counts were recorded for this clonotype. This chain links TRBV4-1 with TRBJ2-3; TRBD2 matches at 12 bases. Per germline, CDR1 MGHRA and CDR2 YSYEKL. V gave up 4 bases and J gave up 4 bases; unmatched junction bases: 6. The CDR3 is 16 residues long. The DNA of the CDR3 is TGCGCCAGCAGCCTCACGACTAGCGGGAGCTCAGATACGCAGTATTTT. It specifies CASSLTTSGSSDTQYF.

This clonotype was detected ten times or more. The chain has TRBV12-3 or TRBV12-4 and TRBJ2-3, with TRBD2 as a possible D gene (5 bases). The CDR3 contains 14 residues. The V gene lost 3 bases and the J gene lost 4 bases, with 11 bases spanning the gap. The CDR3, as DNA: TGTGCCAGCAGTTTCGCCGGGATCCCAGATACGCAGTATTTT. It is translated as CASSFAGIPDTQYF.

This clonotype was counted many times. The J gene is TRBJ2-7, the V gene TRBV20-1; 11 bases align to TRBD2. This CDR3 has 15 amino acids. Per the germline V gene, CDR1 is DFQATT and CDR2 is SNEGSKA (reference sequence). V lost 6 bases to trimming and J lost 3 bases; unmatched junction nucleotides: 10. The CDR3 region has the DNA TGCAGTGCAACCTCAATAGCGGGAGGGAACTACGAGCAGTACTTC. This gives the protein CSATSIAGGNYEQYF.

This clonotype was counted ten times or more. The gene calls are TRBV9 and TRBJ2-1; maybe TRBD2 (5 bases). CDR1 is SGDLS and CDR2 is YYNGEE in the germline V gene. The CDR3 totals 17 residues. The V end was cut by 1 base, the J end by 3 bases, with 17 bases between. The CDR3 nucleotides are TGTGCCAGCAGCGTAACGTCGGGGAGACTGGGCTACAATGAGCAGTTCTTC. Protein product: CASSVTSGRLGYNEQFF. Looking up the rest from reference TRBV9 and TRBJ2-1 gives the full variable domain: DSGVTQTPKHLITATGQRVTLRCSPRSGDLSVYWYQQSLDQGLQFLIQYYNGEERAKGNILERFSAQQFPDLHSELNLSSLELGDSALYFCASSVTSGRLGYNEQFFGPGTRLTVL.

The J gene is TRBJ1-5, the V gene TRBV6-1, with D unresolved. The CDR3 covers 14 residues. V gave up 1 base and J gave up 7 bases, with 11 bases separating them. CDR1 and CDR2 (germline): MNHNS, SASEGT. This CDR3 reads CASSEVKVTQPQHF. CDR3 DNA: TGTGCCAGCAGTGAAGTAAAGGTTACGCAGCCCCAGCATTTT.

This sequence joins TRBV19 and TRBJ2-1; 10 bases are shared with TRBD1. The CDR3 runs 14 residues. Germline lookup yields CDR1 LNHDA and CDR2 SQIVND (reference sequence). J lost 6 bases, V lost 8 bases, and 7 bases had no gene match. In nucleotides, the CDR3 is TGTGCCAGTTCGACAGGGGGCCAAATCAATGAGCAGTTCTTC. Protein product: CASSTGGQINEQFF.

The sample holds many counts of this clonotype. The chain uses TRBV9 and TRBJ1-2, with D perhaps matching TRBD1 (5 bases). The CDR3 has 13 residues. CDR1 is SGDLS and CDR2 is YYNGEE in the germline V gene. The V end was cut by 2 bases, the J end by 3 bases, with 8 bases between. The CDR3 nucleotides are TGTGCCAGCAGCGTCCAGGGTGACTATGGCTACACCTTC. Its protein is CASSVQGDYGYTF.

To note about this clonotype: A much larger clone lies a single base off, so this may be a read error. V usage is TRBV6-5 and J usage is TRBJ2-7; D is possibly TRBD1 (5 bases). CDR1 is MNHEY, CDR2 SVGAGI, per germline. This CDR3 spans 15 amino acids. CDR3 sequence (DNA): TGTGTCAGCAGCCGATTTGGGGCCGGGTCCTACGAGCAGTACTTC. Translating gives CVSSRFGAGSYEQYF.

This clonotype was counted at least ten times. The CDR3 loop is CASRGEGLSIEQYF. CDR3 nucleotides: TGTGCCAGCAGGGGAGAGGGCCTCTCAATCGAGCAGTACTTC. The chain is built from TRBV28 and TRBJ2-7; perhaps TRBD2 as D (5 bases). The CDR3 covers 14 residues. Per the germline V gene, CDR1 is MDHEN and CDR2 is SYDVKM. Trimming pared 6 bases from V and 6 bases from J, leaving 18 bases between.

This clonotype was detected many times. This rearrangement joins TRBV5-8 to TRBJ1-2; 8 nucleotides align to TRBD1. Germline CDR1 is SGHTS and CDR2 is YDEGEE. V was clipped by 3 bases and J by 2 bases; unmatched bases: 6. The CDR3 length is 15 residues. For the CDR3, the DNA is TGTGCCAGCAGCTCAAAGGACAGGGCGAACTATGGCTACACCTTC. Encoded protein: CASSSKDRANYGYTF.

Ten or more counts support this clonotype. The chain is built from TRBV20-1 and TRBJ2-3, with TRBD1 matching over 8 bases. CDR1 and CDR2 from the germline V gene are DFQATT and SNEGSKA (reference sequence). V gave up 6 bases and J gave up 0 bases; unmatched junction bases: 2. The CDR3 contains 13 residues. CDR3 region: CSARQGSTDTQYF. The CDR3 nucleotides read TGCAGTGCCAGACAGGGGAGCACAGATACGCAGTATTTT.

This clonotype was found many times. The chain recombines TRBV29-1 with TRBJ2-7; D tentatively reads TRBD1 or TRBD2 (5 bases each). Trimming took 7 bases from V and 1 from J, leaving 17 bases between them. Germline assignment: CDR1 SQVTM and CDR2 ANQGSEA. CDR3 length: 14 residues. The CDR3 DNA sequence: TGCAGCGCCCGACTGGGGGAACAGTCCTACGAGCAGTACTTC. As protein: CSARLGEQSYEQYF.

This clonotype was observed many times. CDR3 sequence: CASSQESRGTSDNEQFF. In DNA, the CDR3 is TGCGCCAGCAGCCAAGAAAGTCGAGGGACTAGCGACAATGAGCAGTTCTTC. The chain uses TRBV4-1 and TRBJ2-1, with 10 bases identical to TRBD2. The trim removed 0 bases at V and 5 bases at J, leaving 7 bases unmatched. Germline V gene lookup returns CDR1 MGHRA and CDR2 YSYEKL. The CDR3 runs 17 residues.

The V gene is TRBV7-6, the J gene TRBJ2-1; D possibly matches TRBD1 or TRBD2 (5 bases each). V was pared by 5 bases and J by 6 bases, with 17 bases between. Germline CDR1 reads SGHVS; CDR2 reads FNYEAQ. The CDR3 runs to 15 residues. The CDR3 region is CASSPLRDGRNEQFF. The CDR3, as DNA: TGTGCCAGCAGCCCCTTGAGGGACGGCCGCAATGAGCAGTTCTTC.

This clonotype has ten or more counts. The chain employs TRBV29-1 and TRBJ2-2; 9 bases are a match to TRBD1. This CDR3 has 16 amino acids. V shed 6 bases, J shed 6 bases, and the junction held 14 bases outside the gene matches. Germline V gene lookup returns CDR1 SQVTM and CDR2 ANQGSEA. CDR3 in amino acids: CSVDPTGTGYAGELFF. The DNA for the CDR3 is TGCAGCGTAGACCCAACCGGGACAGGGTATGCCGGGGAGCTGTTTTTT.

This clonotype was recorded a few times. This sequence joins TRBV7-9 and TRBJ2-2; D uncertain. Trimming cost V 0 bases and J 2 bases, with 4 bases left between them. The CDR3 has 14 residues. Germline CDR1 and CDR2: SEHNR and FQNEAQ (reference sequence). In nucleotides, the CDR3 is TGTGCCAGCAGCTTAGCACTTAACACCGGGGAGCTGTTTTTT. Translation: CASSLALNTGELFF.

This clonotype was picked up many times. The rearrangement joins TRBV10-3 to TRBJ2-7; D ambiguous. The CDR3 extends over 14 amino acids. CDR1 is ENHRY, CDR2 SYGVKD, per germline. V was trimmed by 6 bases and J by 4 bases, leaving 16 bases between them. Here the CDR3 DNA reads TGTGCCATCAGGGCAGGTGGAAACCTTTACGAGCAGTACTTC. It specifies CAIRAGGNLYEQYF.